This T cell receptor beta chain was documented in a study of CD8+ T cells in alopecia areata. Findings and caveats of the study: Significant decreases in scalp clonality and expanded CD8+ clones followed tofacitinib treatment.

The CDR3 is 18 residues long. Germline V gene lookup returns CDR1 SGDLS and CDR2 YYNGEE. With V trimmed by 0 bases and J by 0 bases, 7 bases remained unmatched. Treatment described: oral pan-JAK inhibitor, 5-10 mg twice daily. Peripheral blood and lesional scalp punch biopsies were taken from alopecia areata patients. cDNA prepared by RNA extraction and subsequent reverse transcription served as the template for sequencing. This table comes from immunoSEQ multiplex PCR, and its TCRdb copy is limited to in-frame clones, with some not included. Of 180,000 or so clones detected, around 58% appear once; the ten largest clones hold 16%. Comment on this clone: The antigen is unknown.

The sequences come from CD4+ T cells sorted from blood, collected at approximately week 60, from a patient treated with tofacitinib. This TCR was recovered from a human donor with alopecia areata. This chain uses TRBV9 with TRBJ2-3, with 10 bases lining up with TRBD2. This CDR3 reads CASSVGQRGGSSTDTQYF. In DNA form, the CDR3 reads TGTGCCAGCAGCGTAGGCCAGCGGGGGGGTTCAAGCACAGATACGCAGTATTTT.